The clone carrying this TCR beta chain was seen ten or more times. The antigen is not known. This record comes from a study of human T cells and chemical hapten exposure. Study-level background: Sensitization employed 2% DPC on around 2 cm by around 2 cm of upper inner arm skin.

The CDR3 is made up of 15 amino acids. In germline, CDR1 is SGHVS, CDR2 FNYEAQ. Trimming at V came to 1 base and at J to 9 bases, leaving 1 base not matched to a gene. TCRdb re-called the RACE reads with MiXCR, one entry per CDR3 protein. The profile covers tens of thousands of distinct CDR3 sequences, with around a tenth appearing a single time and about 1.4% taken by the ten largest. General study results and limits: Expanded TCRs were compared with controls, and the expanded TCRs formed significantly more large CDR3 similarity clusters. Sensitizing with DPC caused no change in TCRs above 1 in 1000 frequency. As the donors had alopecia, their immune response may differ from healthy people's.

Regarding time point: patch test 2, 6 weeks after DPC sensitization. The treatment denotes: therapeutic diphenylcyclopropenone sensitization with weekly scalp DPC. This receptor was identified in a man younger than 30 with alopecia areata. Some clones in this sample may be carry-over from other donors' samples. The chain recombines TRBV7-6 with TRBJ1-6; TRBD1 matches at 12 bases. The material was whole blood, obtained in connection with sensitization to the hapten diphenylcyclopropenone (DPC). In DNA form, the CDR3 reads TGTGCCAGCAGCTTAGGGGGACAGGGGGCTTCACCCCTCCACTTT. It encodes CASSLGGQGASPLHF.